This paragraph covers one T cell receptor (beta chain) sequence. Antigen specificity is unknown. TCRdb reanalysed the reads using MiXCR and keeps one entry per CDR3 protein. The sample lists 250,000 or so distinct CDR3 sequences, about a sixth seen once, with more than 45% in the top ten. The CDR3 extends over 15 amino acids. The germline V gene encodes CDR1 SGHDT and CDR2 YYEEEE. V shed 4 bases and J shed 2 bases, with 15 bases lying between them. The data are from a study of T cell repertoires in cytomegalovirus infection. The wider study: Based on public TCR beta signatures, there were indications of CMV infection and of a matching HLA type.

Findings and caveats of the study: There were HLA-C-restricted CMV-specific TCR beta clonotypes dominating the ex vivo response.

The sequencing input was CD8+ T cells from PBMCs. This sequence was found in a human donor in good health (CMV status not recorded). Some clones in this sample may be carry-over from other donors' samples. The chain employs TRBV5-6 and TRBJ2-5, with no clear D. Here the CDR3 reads CASSLGSNPQETQYF. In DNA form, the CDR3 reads TGTGCCAGCAGCCTGGGGTCAAACCCTCAAGAGACCCAGTACTTC.